Here is one T cell receptor (beta chain) with its context. Its antigen remains unidentified. The data were obtained in a study of OX40 agonist ivuxolimab in advanced cancers. Study details: Enrolled patients in dose escalation had cancers that were hepatocellular carcinoma, melanoma, renal cell or head and neck cancer. The study, taken as a whole, reports: Partial responders at 0.1-3.0 mg/kg had among the lowest clonal expansion.

Autoimmune disease history or systemic immunosuppression disqualified patients. The data were produced by immunoSEQ multiplex PCR, yet TCRdb's version contains in-frame clones alone and is incomplete. This table has about 75,000 clones, roughly nine tenths appearing once. The receptor comes from an adult with an advanced solid tumor such as melanoma, head and neck, liver or kidney cancer. Material: CD4+ or CD8+ T cells sorted from blood, obtained in a trial of the OX40 agonist ivuxolimab.

CDR3: CATSRRQGAYEQYF. CDR3 nucleotides: TGTGCCACCTCTAGGAGACAGGGGGCTTACGAGCAGTACTTC. The rearrangement links TRBV28 to TRBJ2-7; the match to TRBD1 covers 10 bases. This CDR3 is 14 amino acids long. The ends lost 10 bases at V and 4 bases at J; junction bases unmatched: 10. Germline CDR1 and CDR2: MDHEN and SYDVKM.